The next 30 T cell receptor beta chains were all read from a single sample in a study of T cell repertoires in cytomegalovirus infection. Via MiXCR, TCRdb re-called the reads, giving one row per CDR3 protein. Here the sample spans 310,000 or so distinct CDR3 sequences, roughly 9.3% being singletons. Source material: PBMCs. The receptors were sampled from a human donor in good health (CMV status not recorded). Some clones in this sample may be carry-over from other donors' samples.

There are many counts of this clonotype. The rearrangement uses TRBV7-9 and TRBJ1-1; TRBD1 aligns across 8 bases. Trimming at V came to 5 bases and at J to 4 bases, leaving 6 bases not matched to a gene. CDR1 and CDR2 (germline): SEHNR, FQNEAQ (reference sequence). The CDR3 runs 14 residues. The CDR3 DNA follows: TGTGCCAGCAGCCGACAGGGGCCGGGCACTGAAGCTTTCTTT. Its protein is CASSRQGPGTEAFF.

The rearrangement joins TRBV4-2 to TRBJ2-2; D is undetermined. The length of the CDR3 is 16 residues. With 1 base removed from V and 1 base from J, the gap between germline ends came to 10 bases. Germline CDR1 and CDR2: LGHNA and YNFKEQ. In DNA, the CDR3 is TGTGCCAGCAGCCAAGTGATGAGCTTGAACACCGGGGAGCTGTTTTTT. Translated: CASSQVMSLNTGELFF.

This clonotype has just a few counts. The chain links TRBV28 to TRBJ2-1, with 9 bases lining up with TRBD1. This CDR3 contains 17 residues. The germline gives CDR1 MDHEN, CDR2 SYDVKM. Germline trimming cut 3 bases from V and 6 bases from J; bases unmatched to any gene: 12. The CDR3 DNA sequence: TGTGCCAGCAGTTTCCCAAGGACAGGGGCGGCGGGCAATGAGCAGTTCTTC. Translation gives CASSFPRTGAAGNEQFF.

This clonotype was found many times. This CDR3 is CASSPYLLAGGNTIYF. The CDR3 DNA reads TGTGCCAGCAGTCCCTACCTCCTGGCAGGGGGAAACACCATATATTTT. This chain links TRBV28 with TRBJ1-3, with D maybe TRBD1 (5 bases). This CDR3 has 16 amino acids. CDR1 and CDR2 (germline): MDHEN, SYDVKM. V was pared by 5 bases and J by 4 bases, with 18 bases between.

This clonotype has at least ten counts. The chain is built from TRBV7-2 and TRBJ1-5; no clear D. CDR3 length: 12 residues. V was trimmed by 4 bases and J by 9 bases, leaving 10 bases between them. In germline, CDR1 is SGHTA, CDR2 FQGNSA. The CDR3, as DNA: TGTGCCAGCAGCTCGACCTTATGGCCCCAGCATTTT. Translated, it gives CASSSTLWPQHF.

This clonotype was picked up many times. The CDR3 DNA follows: TGTGCCAGCAGTTACTCGAGACAGGGAATAGGTGGCTACACCTTC. Translating gives CASSYSRQGIGGYTF. The V and J genes are TRBV6-2 or TRBV6-3 and TRBJ1-2; 7 nucleotides line up with TRBD1. CDR3 size: 15 residues. The junction had 8 bases not matched to a gene; V was cut back by 0 bases and J by 7 bases. In germline, CDR1 is MNHEY, CDR2 SVGEGT.

The chain joins TRBV20-1 to TRBJ1-3; TRBD1 is a possible D gene (6 bases). Germline-derived CDR1 and CDR2 are DFQATT and SNEGSKA (reference sequence). The V end lost 6 bases, the J end lost 3 bases, and 15 bases lay between the germline ends. The CDR3 contains 14 residues. This CDR3 reads CSASLTGFGNTIYF. Here the CDR3 DNA reads TGCAGTGCCAGTCTGACAGGCTTTGGAAACACCATATATTTT.

This clonotype was observed at least ten times. V and J are TRBV3-1 and TRBJ1-6, with 9 bases aligning to TRBD1. Germline V gene data show CDR1 as LGHDT and CDR2 as YNNKEL (reference sequence). V lost 4 bases to trimming and J lost 14 bases; unmatched junction nucleotides: 6. This CDR3 contains 13 residues. This CDR3 is CASSLGQGISLHF. The CDR3 DNA reads TGTGCCAGCAGCCTCGGACAGGGGATATCCCTCCACTTT.

Ten or more counts support this clonotype. The chain is built from TRBV12-3 or TRBV12-4 and TRBJ2-5; 8 nucleotides align to TRBD2. J gave up 0 bases and V 5 bases, and 8 bases lay outside the gene matches. The CDR3 is 16 amino acids. CDR3 DNA: TGTGCCAGCAGTCTTAGCGGGGATTCGTACCAAGAGACCCAGTACTTC. Translating gives CASSLSGDSYQETQYF.

This clonotype was seen many times. The rearrangement links TRBV4-2 to TRBJ1-4; 10 bases are shared with TRBD1. CDR1 and CDR2 (germline): LGHNA, YNFKEQ. This CDR3 has 19 amino acids. Trimming removed 4 bases from V and 8 bases from J; junction bases left unmatched: 19. The CDR3 protein is CASSPRKPGTGATGEKLFF. CDR3 DNA sequence: TGTGCCAGCAGCCCAAGGAAGCCAGGGACAGGGGCCACGGGGGAAAAACTGTTTTTT.

This chain connects TRBV5-4 to TRBJ1-1; 7 nucleotides line up with TRBD1. Germline V gene data show CDR1 as SGHNT and CDR2 as YYREEE (reference sequence). The CDR3 sequence is 15 residues long. V dropped 4 bases and J dropped 5; count of bases not matched to a gene: 11. CDR3 sequence (DNA): TGTGCCAGCAGCACCCCTGACAGGGCTCGTACTGAAGCTTTCTTT. It yields the protein CASSTPDRARTEAFF.

This clonotype showed up many times. V and J are TRBV7-6 and TRBJ2-1, with D possibly being TRBD1 (6 bases). Trimming pared 5 bases from V and 10 bases from J, leaving 12 bases between. CDR3 length equals 12 residues. Germline lookup yields CDR1 SGHVS and CDR2 FNYEAQ. This CDR3 is CASSEHREEQFF. As DNA, the CDR3 is TGTGCCAGCAGCGAACACAGGGAGGAGCAGTTCTTC.

Ten or more counts support this clonotype. The CDR3 coding sequence is TGCAGTGCTTCGACAGGGGGCGACAGCTATGGCTACACCTTC. This sequence encodes CSASTGGDSYGYTF. The chain joins TRBV20-1 to TRBJ1-2; 10 nucleotides line up with TRBD1. V trimming: 5 bases; J trimming: 4 bases; junction bases outside the gene matches: 7. The length of the CDR3 is 14 residues. In germline, CDR1 is DFQATT, CDR2 SNEGSKA (reference sequence).

In this sample, this clonotype turned up many times. V and J are TRBV20-1 and TRBJ2-3; 11 nucleotides line up with TRBD2. Germline trimming cut 8 bases from V and 1 base from J; bases unmatched to any gene: 11. The CDR3 consists of 16 residues. Germline values: CDR1 DFQATT, CDR2 SNEGSKA (reference sequence). The CDR3 DNA reads as TGCAGTACCCCGGGGGCTAGCGGGGGGCGCACAGATACGCAGTATTTT. Protein product: CSTPGASGGRTDTQYF.

In this sample, this clonotype turned up many times. The chain uses TRBV7-9 and TRBJ2-6; D uncertain. The CDR3 spans 16 residues. The germline V gene encodes CDR1 SEHNR and CDR2 FQNEAQ (reference sequence). The V end lost 2 bases, the J end lost 0 bases, and 8 bases lay between the germline ends. The CDR3 spells CASSLTAPSGANVLTF. DNA for the CDR3: TGTGCCAGCAGCTTAACTGCGCCCTCTGGGGCCAACGTCCTGACTTTC.

In its sample, this clonotype was seen many times. J is TRBJ1-1 and V is TRBV7-8; the D is unclear. The CDR3 is 14 residues long. Germline values: CDR1 SGHVS, CDR2 FQNEAQ. V lost 0 bases and J 1 base, leaving 6 bases between the germline ends. In nucleotides, the CDR3 is TGTGCCAGCAGCTTAGCGGAAACGAACACTGAAGCTTTCTTT. Protein sequence: CASSLAETNTEAFF.

About this clonotype: It is likely a read error, because the conserved phenylalanine at the end of the CDR3 is missing. The chain links TRBV20-1 to TRBJ1-5; maybe TRBD1 (5 bases). This CDR3 spans 14 amino acids. V lost 6 bases to trimming and J lost 1 base, with 13 bases between them. Per germline, CDR1 DFQATT and CDR2 SNEGSKA (reference sequence). CDR3: CSALWGDSNQPQHI. CDR3 DNA: TGCAGTGCCCTTTGGGGGGACAGCAATCAGCCCCAGCATATT.

This clonotype showed up many times. The chain has TRBV7-9 and TRBJ2-3; TRBD2 is a possible D gene (5 bases). Germline CDR1 is SEHNR and CDR2 is FQNEAQ (reference sequence). V gave up 5 bases and J gave up 0 bases, with 18 bases separating them. The CDR3 has 17 amino acids. CDR3 sequence (DNA): TGTGCCAGCAGCCCACTTGCAGGACTGGGAAGCACAGATACGCAGTATTTT. Its translation is CASSPLAGLGSTDTQYF.

The chain links TRBV10-3 to TRBJ2-5, with TRBD2 matching 8 bases. CDR3 size: 16 residues. J was trimmed by 5 bases and V by 6 bases; bases with no gene match: 14. The germline V gene encodes CDR1 ENHRY and CDR2 SYGVKD. The CDR3 reads CAIREGSGGSVETQYF. The CDR3 region has the DNA TGTGCCATCAGGGAGGGGAGCGGGGGATCGGTCGAGACCCAGTACTTC.

This clonotype turned up a few times. This chain links TRBV9 with TRBJ1-2, with 10 positions matching TRBD1. This CDR3 is 13 amino acids long. The germline gives CDR1 SGDLS, CDR2 YYNGEE. Unmatched junction bases numbered 5, after V lost 7 bases and J lost 5 bases. CDR3 protein: CASGQGGTYGYTF. The CDR3 DNA follows: TGTGCCAGCGGACAGGGGGGTACTTATGGCTACACCTTC.

The rearrangement links TRBV5-4 to TRBJ2-3; 7 nucleotides line up with TRBD2. The V gene end was trimmed by 2 bases and the J gene end by 4 bases; junction bases not matched to a gene: 7. This CDR3 comprises 15 residues. Germline V gene sequence: CDR1 SGHNT, CDR2 YYREEE (reference sequence). CDR3 residues: CASSFVSGPSDTQYF. In nucleotides, the CDR3 is TGTGCCAGCAGCTTTGTTAGCGGGCCCTCAGATACGCAGTATTTT.

This clonotype was observed at least ten times. This rearrangement joins TRBV20-1 to TRBJ2-3; 9 bases agree with TRBD2. In germline, CDR1 is DFQATT, CDR2 SNEGSKA (reference sequence). V shed 2 bases, J shed 2 bases, and the junction held 5 bases outside the gene matches. The CDR3 consists of 15 residues. The CDR3 is CSARWLAGSTDTQYF. CDR3 nucleotide sequence: TGCAGTGCTAGATGGCTAGCGGGGTCCACAGATACGCAGTATTTT.

As concerns this clonotype: This may stem from a read error, because a much larger clone lies one nucleotide away. In this CDR3 the conserved last residue, phenylalanine or tryptophan, is missing, so a read error is likely. This rearrangement joins TRBV6-6 to TRBJ2-1, with D possibly TRBD2 on 5 matching bases. CDR3 length equals 13 residues. V dropped 8 bases and J dropped 3 bases, with 11 bases sitting between them. Germline V lookup: CDR1 MNHNY, CDR2 SVGAGI (reference sequence). This CDR3 is CASRDGNYNEQFY. CDR3 coding DNA: TGTGCCAGCCGAGACGGGAACTACAATGAGCAGTTCTAC.

As to this clonotype: A single base separates this from a much larger clone, so it may be a read error. The chain couples TRBV7-6 to TRBJ2-7, with D tentatively TRBD1 (6 bases). CDR1 is SGHVS, CDR2 FNYEAQ, per germline. The CDR3 has 15 amino acids. V lost 5 bases and J lost 4, with 18 bases in between. The CDR3 sequence: CASSPSLDSPYEQYF. The DNA of the CDR3 is TGTGCCAGCAGCCCTTCCCTGGACAGTCCATACGAGCAGTACTTC.

There are many counts of this clonotype. The chain couples TRBV10-3 to TRBJ1-1; TRBD1 agrees at 7 bases. V dropped 4 bases and J dropped 7; count of bases not matched to a gene: 6. Germline V gene sequence: CDR1 ENHRY, CDR2 SYGVKD. This CDR3 region has 13 residues. This CDR3 is CAISATGEDEAFF. In nucleotides, the CDR3 is TGTGCCATCAGTGCAACAGGGGAGGATGAAGCTTTCTTT.

This clonotype was picked up many times. The genes are TRBV28 and TRBJ1-6; 8 nucleotides match TRBD1. Germline CDR1 MDHEN, CDR2 SYDVKM. The CDR3 runs to 15 residues. With V trimmed by 5 bases and J by 9 bases, 9 bases remained unmatched. For the CDR3, the DNA is TGTGCCAGCAGTCAATCGACAGGGGTTACTTCACCCCTCCACTTT. Amino acids: CASSQSTGVTSPLHF.

There are many counts of this clonotype. J is TRBJ1-2 and V is TRBV7-3, with D possibly TRBD1 on 5 matching bases. V shed 2 bases and J shed 3 bases, with 19 bases lying between them. Per germline, CDR1 SGHTA and CDR2 FQGTGA. The CDR3 length is 17 residues. The DNA of the CDR3 is TGTGCCAGCAGCTTATCCGGTGGACTGGGGCCTTACTATGGCTACACCTTC. It codes for CASSLSGGLGPYYGYTF.

The sample holds a few counts of this clonotype. The gene calls are TRBV24-1 and TRBJ2-2; no clear D gene. Germline V lookup: CDR1 KGHDR, CDR2 SFDVKD. Trimming left V 9 bases short and J 4 bases short, with 8 bases between. The CDR3 contains 12 residues. DNA for the CDR3: TGTGCCACCGGAAGCAGCACCGGGGAGCTGTTTTTT. It codes for CATGSSTGELFF.

This clonotype was picked up many times. The chain couples TRBV12-3 or TRBV12-4 to TRBJ2-1, with 9 nucleotides matching TRBD1. The CDR3 runs 14 residues. Unmatched junction bases numbered 6, after V lost 6 bases and J lost 6 bases. The CDR3 is CASRLDRGPNEQFF. The CDR3 DNA reads TGTGCCAGCAGATTGGACAGGGGCCCCAATGAGCAGTTCTTC.

This clonotype came up many times. V and J are TRBV7-2 and TRBJ2-6; D possibly corresponds to TRBD2 (5 bases). Germline assignment: CDR1 SGHTA and CDR2 FQGNSA. Trimming pared 2 bases from V and 2 bases from J, leaving 13 bases between. The CDR3 consists of 17 residues. CDR3 loop: CASSLLRAGAGANVLTF. The DNA of the CDR3 is TGTGCCAGCAGCTTACTCCGGGCCGGGGCTGGGGCCAACGTCCTGACTTTC. Complete variable domain (other parts from reference TRBV7-2 and TRBJ2-6): GAGVSQSPSNKVTEKGKDVELRCDPISGHTALYWYRQSLGQGLEFLIYFQGNSAPDKSGLPSDRFSAERTGGSVSTLTIQRTQQEDSAVYLCASSLLRAGAGANVLTFGAGSRLTVL.